This T cell receptor (beta chain) was identified in a study of blood T cell repertoires in COVID-19. Study overall: Sites in the United States, Italy and Spain provided acute and convalescent COVID-19 samples. The cDNA or gDNA used as material had been derived from T cells, B-cell-depleted T cells, or PBMCs.

Original data processing: Quantification of nucleated cells was approximated via reference gene primer amplification. The repertoire was sequenced with immunoSEQ multiplex PCR; TCRdb's copy has only in-frame clones and lacks some. The V and J calls and clone size were taken over from that table, and D and trimming were inferred from the DNA. Altogether approximately 260,000 clones are present, 80% to 90% being singletons, with the ten largest covering around 3.5%. The trim removed 6 bases at V and 1 base at J, leaving 3 bases unmatched. The CDR3 has 14 amino acids. Germline V gives CDR1 MNHEY, CDR2 SVGAGI.

Sequencing was carried out using peripheral blood. The TCR originated in a woman between 35 and 50 years old with acute or convalescent COVID-19. This chain uses TRBV6-5 with TRBJ1-1; TRBD1 aligns across 9 bases. The CDR3 DNA reads as TGTGCCAGCAGGGGGACAGGGCGGAACACTGAAGCTTTCTTT. It is translated as CASRGTGRNTEAFF.